These 30 T cell receptor beta chains were sequenced from one sample in a study of CD8+CD57+ T cells in acquired aplastic anemia. According to the study, genomic DNA was the template for TCR beta VDJ and CDR3 profiling. Each CDR3 protein is one row after TCRdb ran MiXCR on the reads. Counted here are 190,000 or so distinct CDR3 sequences, approximately 52% occurring once; the ten biggest clones make up roughly 2%. Only patients with CD8+CD57+ cell expansion on flow cytometry were chosen for sequencing. The source material was sorted CD4+, CD8+, or CD8+CD57+ T cells (not recorded which) from PBMCs. These TCRs come from a human donor with aplastic anemia.

The chain combines TRBV9 with TRBJ2-3; unclear D gene. The CDR3 consists of 18 residues. Trimming took off 0 bases at V and 7 bases at J, with 24 bases between the two ends. CDR1 and CDR2 from the germline V gene are SGDLS and YYNGEE. The CDR3 DNA reads TGTGCCAGCAGCGTAGCTCCCGGGCTCAGAAGTGGCACCCATACGCAGTATTTT. Amino acid sequence: CASSVAPGLRSGTHTQYF.

In this sample, this clonotype turned up many times. The chain uses TRBV5-1 and TRBJ2-6, with TRBD2 matching over 12 bases. The J segment lost 3 bases and the V segment lost 4 bases, leaving 11 bases of the junction unmatched. Looked up from germline, CDR1 is SGHRS and CDR2 is YFSETQ. The CDR3 loop spans 19 amino acids. CDR3 DNA sequence: TGCGCCAGCAGCAAAGTGACTAGCGGGGGCCTACTTGGGGCCAACGTCCTGACTTTC. It codes for CASSKVTSGGLLGANVLTF.

This clonotype was counted many times. This chain connects TRBV19 to TRBJ2-3, with 9 bases aligning to TRBD2. This CDR3 is 16 amino acids long. V trimming: 3 bases; J trimming: 2 bases; junction bases outside the gene matches: 6. Germline-derived CDR1 and CDR2 are LNHDA and SQIVND (reference sequence). CDR3 sequence: CASSIGLAGFTDTQYF. CDR3 nucleotide sequence: TGTGCCAGTAGTATTGGGCTAGCGGGATTCACAGATACGCAGTATTTT.

This clonotype was counted a few times. The rearrangement links TRBV18 to TRBJ2-1, with D tentatively TRBD2 (5 bases). The ends were cut back, 3 bases at V and 9 bases at J, with 18 bases in the middle. CDR1 and CDR2 from the germline V gene are KGHSH and LQKENI. The CDR3 is made up of 15 amino acids. CDR3 in amino acids: CASSPGWTAPVEQFF. The CDR3 DNA is TGTGCCAGCTCACCGGGATGGACTGCACCTGTTGAGCAGTTCTTC.

Remarks on this clonotype: A much larger clone differs by one base, so this may be a read error. The rearrangement uses TRBV10-3 and TRBJ1-6, with D perhaps TRBD1 (6 bases). The CDR3 is 17 amino acids. Germline V gene lookup returns CDR1 ENHRY and CDR2 SYGVKD. The V end was cut by 6 bases, the J end by 8 bases, with 23 bases between. CDR3 region: CAIRVTEGVPMHSPLHF. In nucleotides, the CDR3 is TGTGCCATCAGGGTAACCGAGGGGGTTCCAATGCATTCACCCCTCCACTTT.

This clonotype has at least ten counts. This sequence joins TRBV9 and TRBJ2-7, with D possibly matching TRBD2 (6 bases). Deletions cut 2 bases from V and 6 bases from J, with 9 bases between. Germline-derived CDR1 and CDR2 are SGDLS and YYNGEE. The CDR3 consists of 12 residues. This chain's CDR3 is CASSVQGGEQYF. For the CDR3, the DNA is TGTGCCAGCAGCGTTCAGGGAGGCGAGCAGTACTTC.

This clonotype was found a few times. The chain links TRBV5-5 to TRBJ1-5, with D hard to call. V lost 4 bases and J lost 4, with 9 bases in between. Per the germline V gene, CDR1 is SGHKS and CDR2 is YYEKEE (reference sequence). The CDR3 runs 13 residues. CDR3 coding DNA: TGTGCCAGCAGCGGGTTAGCTAATCAGCCCCAGCATTTT. Amino acids: CASSGLANQPQHF.

The J gene is TRBJ1-2, the V gene TRBV29-1, with no clear D. CDR3 size: 15 residues. Germline CDR1 is SQVTM and CDR2 is ANQGSEA. The V and J ends lost 5 bases and 0 bases respectively, with 16 bases between them. CDR3 DNA sequence: TGCAGCGTTATTCGGGCAGGACGAACTAACTATGGCTACACCTTC. This gives the protein CSVIRAGRTNYGYTF.

At least ten counts were recorded for this clonotype. The chain links TRBV7-9 to TRBJ2-2; 7 positions agree with TRBD2. V was pared by 3 bases and J by 6 bases, with 4 bases of the junction left unmatched. CDR1 and CDR2 from the germline V gene are SEHNR and FQNEAQ (reference sequence). There are 14 residues in the CDR3. The CDR3 is CASSFGGSAGELFF. CDR3 in DNA: TGTGCCAGCAGCTTCGGCGGGAGTGCCGGGGAGCTGTTTTTT.

CDR3 sequence (DNA): TGTGCCATAGACCCCGGGGGGAACGAGCAGTACTTC. Encoded protein: CAIDPGGNEQYF. J is TRBJ2-7 and V is TRBV10-3, with 7 bases fitting TRBD2. Looked up from germline, CDR1 is ENHRY and CDR2 is SYGVKD. Trimming at V came to 9 bases and at J to 5 bases, leaving 7 bases not matched to a gene. The length of the CDR3 is 12 residues.

This clonotype was found a few times. The V and J genes are TRBV30 and TRBJ2-1; 7 nucleotides match TRBD2. The CDR3 runs to 14 residues. The germline V gene has CDR1 GTSNPN and CDR2 SVGIG (reference sequence). The V gene end was trimmed by 1 base and the J gene end by 5 bases; junction bases not matched to a gene: 5. The DNA for the CDR3 is TGTGCCTGGAGTGCGGGACTACTTGACAATGAGCAGTTCTTC. Its protein product is CAWSAGLLDNEQFF.

The table lists this clonotype with a few counts. The gene calls are TRBV10-3 and TRBJ2-7, with D possibly being TRBD2 (7 bases). V was clipped by 8 bases and J by 2 bases, with 13 bases between them. CDR1 and CDR2 from the germline V gene are ENHRY and SYGVKD. CDR3 size: 13 residues. The CDR3 coding sequence is TGTGCCATCGGACGCGGGGGCACCTACGAGCAGTACTTC. This codes for CAIGRGGTYEQYF.

With respect to this clonotype: With a much larger clone just one base away, this may be a read error. The CDR3 sequence: CASGHRTGPYEQYF. The CDR3 DNA sequence: TGTGCCAGCGGCCATCGGACGGGGCCCTACGAGCAGTACTTC. The chain employs TRBV3-1 and TRBJ2-7, with D tentatively TRBD1 or TRBD2 (5 bases each). The germline V gene has CDR1 LGHDT and CDR2 YNNKEL (reference sequence). This CDR3 is 14 amino acids long.

This clonotype was recorded many times. The genes are TRBV11-2 and TRBJ1-2, with 8 bases that match TRBD1. Germline CDR1 SGHAT, CDR2 FQNNGV. The CDR3 totals 14 residues. Trimming at V came to 5 bases and at J to 8 bases, leaving 10 bases not matched to a gene. This CDR3 reads CASSIETGAQGYTF. The CDR3 DNA reads TGTGCCAGCAGCATTGAGACAGGGGCACAGGGCTACACCTTC.

This clonotype was counted at least ten times. The chain recombines TRBV20-1 with TRBJ2-5; 7 bases map to TRBD1. This CDR3 region has 12 residues. V shed 4 bases and J 7 bases; nucleotides not matched to a gene: 6. Looked up from germline, CDR1 is DFQATT and CDR2 is SNEGSKA (reference sequence). The CDR3 sequence is CSATGGKGTQYF. The DNA of the CDR3 is TGCAGTGCTACAGGGGGTAAGGGGACCCAGTACTTC.

A few counts support this clonotype. V gene TRBV28 combines with J gene TRBJ2-4; D ambiguous. V was cut by 6 bases and J by 9 bases, with 21 bases left in between. From germline, CDR1 is MDHEN and CDR2 SYDVKM. The CDR3 has 15 residues. The CDR3 DNA follows: TGTGCCAGCAGCCCTTCTGGCCCGGCGGTTGGCATTCAGTACTTC. Protein: CASSPSGPAVGIQYF.

In its sample, this clonotype was seen once. V is TRBV6-5 and J is TRBJ2-5; tentative D call: TRBD2 (6 bases). There are 15 residues in the CDR3. V was shortened by 0 bases and J by 6 bases, with 14 bases between the two germline ends. Germline V gene data show CDR1 as MNHEY and CDR2 as SVGAGI. The CDR3 sequence: CASSYSTGGIQTQYF. The CDR3 DNA is TGTGCCAGCAGTTACTCGACTGGCGGGATTCAGACCCAGTACTTC.

The chain employs TRBV20-1 and TRBJ2-7, with 8 bases fitting TRBD2. There are 15 residues in the CDR3. CDR1 and CDR2 from the germline V gene are DFQATT and SNEGSKA (reference sequence). Trimming at V came to 0 bases and at J to 6 bases, leaving 10 bases not matched to a gene. CDR3 coding DNA: TGCAGTGCTAGAGATGTTCGGGAGGGGGTCGCCGAGCAGTACTTC. This sequence encodes CSARDVREGVAEQYF.

The CDR3: CASSLARDRGRTDTQYF. The CDR3, as DNA: TGTGCCAGCAGCTTGGCTCGGGACAGGGGGCGCACAGATACGCAGTATTTT. J is TRBJ2-3 and V is TRBV5-4, with TRBD1 matching over 12 bases. CDR3 length equals 17 residues. Germline V CDR1 and CDR2: SGHNT, YYREEE (reference sequence). J gave up 1 base and V 0 bases, and 3 bases lay outside the gene matches.

The rearrangement joins TRBV3-1 to TRBJ2-2; possible D gene TRBD2, 6 bases. The germline CDR1 and CDR2 sequences are LGHDT and YNNKEL (reference sequence). V shed 5 bases and J shed 7 bases, with 17 bases lying between them. The CDR3 consists of 15 residues. CDR3 sequence reads: CASSVTPGVGGELFF. In nucleotides, the CDR3 is TGTGCCAGCAGCGTAACCCCGGGGGTCGGCGGGGAGCTGTTTTTT.

Only a few counts were recorded for this clonotype. J is TRBJ2-3 and V is TRBV7-8, with 9 positions matching TRBD1. This CDR3 has 15 amino acids. Germline CDR1 is SGHVS and CDR2 is FQNEAQ. The V and J ends lost 2 bases and 3 bases, in that order; junction bases with no gene match: 3. CDR3 sequence (DNA): TGTGCCAGCAGCTTATACAGGGGGCCGACAGATACGCAGTATTTT. The encoded protein is CASSLYRGPTDTQYF. Based on the CDR3 plus reference TRBV7-8 and TRBJ2-3, the full variable domain is GAGVSQSPRYKVAKRGQDVALRCDPISGHVSLFWYQQALGQGPEFLTYFQNEAQLDKSGLPSDRFFAERPEGSVSTLKIQRTQQEDSAVYLCASSLYRGPTDTQYFGPGTRLTVL.

The chain links TRBV27 to TRBJ1-4; 7 positions match TRBD1. The CDR3 contains 14 residues. Germline CDR1 reads MNHEY; CDR2 reads SMNVEV (reference sequence). With 6 bases clipped from V and 8 bases from J, the junction kept 9 bases outside the gene matches. The CDR3: CASRNPGQREKLFF. The CDR3 region has the DNA TGTGCCAGCAGGAACCCGGGACAGAGAGAAAAACTGTTTTTT.

The V and J genes are TRBV24-1 and TRBJ2-3; D is possibly TRBD1 or TRBD2 (6 bases each). The V and J ends lost 5 bases and 5 bases respectively, with 13 bases between them. The CDR3 covers 14 residues. Germline values: CDR1 KGHDR, CDR2 SFDVKD. For the CDR3, the DNA is TGTGCCACCAGTGTGGGGGGCGCGGGAGATACGCAGTATTTT. It specifies CATSVGGAGDTQYF.

This clonotype appeared many times. The DNA for the CDR3 is TGTGCCAGCAGTTCTGACAGGGGTTTGATCACAGATACGCAGTATTTT. Residues: CASSSDRGLITDTQYF. The V and J genes are TRBV5-4 and TRBJ2-3; 8 bases agree with TRBD1. Unmatched junction bases numbered 10, after V lost 5 bases and J lost 2 bases. CDR1 is SGHNT and CDR2 is YYREEE in the germline V gene (reference sequence). The CDR3 totals 16 residues.

This chain joins TRBV10-3 and TRBJ2-1; TRBD2 aligns across 9 bases. The J segment lost 8 bases and the V segment lost 10 bases, leaving 15 bases of the junction unmatched. CDR1 and CDR2 from the germline V gene are ENHRY and SYGVKD. There are 15 residues in the CDR3. The CDR3 spells CATNRAREGLDEQFF. The CDR3 DNA reads TGTGCCACCAATCGGGCGCGGGAGGGCCTCGATGAGCAGTTCTTC.

There are many counts of this clonotype. The chain uses TRBV6-1 and TRBJ1-1; D uncertain. V lost 6 bases and J lost 0, with 11 bases in between. The germline gives CDR1 MNHNS, CDR2 SASEGT. The CDR3 contains 14 residues. The CDR3 nucleotides read TGTGCCAGCAGCGCCGGGGTAGTGAACACTGAAGCTTTCTTT. Amino acids: CASSAGVVNTEAFF.

The chain links TRBV25-1 to TRBJ2-7; TRBD1 matches 10 bases. The CDR3 covers 15 residues. CDR1 and CDR2 from the germline V gene are MGHDK and SYGVNS. V trimming: 3 bases; J trimming: 3 bases; junction bases outside the gene matches: 5. The CDR3 region is CASSDSGQGGYEQYF. The DNA for the CDR3 is TGTGCCAGCAGTGACTCAGGACAGGGGGGCTACGAGCAGTACTTC.

The chain employs TRBV2 and TRBJ2-1; no clear D gene. The CDR3 contains 13 residues. The germline V and J ends were trimmed by 8 bases and 5 bases, with 13 bases remaining between them. Germline CDR1 and CDR2: SNHLY and FYNNEI. The CDR3 loop reads CASGLFPDNEQFF. The CDR3 DNA follows: TGTGCCAGCGGCCTTTTCCCCGACAATGAGCAGTTCTTC.

The rearrangement links TRBV2 to TRBJ2-3; no clear D. The germline CDR1 and CDR2 sequences are SNHLY and FYNNEI. The germline V and J ends were trimmed by 3 bases and 2 bases, with 6 bases remaining between them. The CDR3 extends over 13 amino acids. The CDR3 protein is CASSEAATDTQYF. The CDR3 DNA is TGTGCCAGCAGTGAGGCAGCCACAGATACGCAGTATTTT.

This clonotype was counted once. The rearrangement links TRBV2 to TRBJ2-4; weak D call: TRBD2 (5 bases). The length of the CDR3 is 10 residues. V lost 9 bases to trimming and J lost 9 bases, with 9 bases between them. Germline V gives CDR1 SNHLY, CDR2 FYNNEI. The DNA of the CDR3 is TGTGCCAGTACTAGGGCCATTCAGTACTTC. It encodes CASTRAIQYF. Filled out from reference TRBV2 and TRBJ2-4, the complete variable domain reads EPEVTQTPSHQVTQMGQEVILRCVPISNHLYFYWYRQILGQKVEFLVSFYNNEISEKSEIFDDQFSVERPDGSNFTLKIRSTKLEDSAMYFCASTRAIQYFGAGTRLSVL.